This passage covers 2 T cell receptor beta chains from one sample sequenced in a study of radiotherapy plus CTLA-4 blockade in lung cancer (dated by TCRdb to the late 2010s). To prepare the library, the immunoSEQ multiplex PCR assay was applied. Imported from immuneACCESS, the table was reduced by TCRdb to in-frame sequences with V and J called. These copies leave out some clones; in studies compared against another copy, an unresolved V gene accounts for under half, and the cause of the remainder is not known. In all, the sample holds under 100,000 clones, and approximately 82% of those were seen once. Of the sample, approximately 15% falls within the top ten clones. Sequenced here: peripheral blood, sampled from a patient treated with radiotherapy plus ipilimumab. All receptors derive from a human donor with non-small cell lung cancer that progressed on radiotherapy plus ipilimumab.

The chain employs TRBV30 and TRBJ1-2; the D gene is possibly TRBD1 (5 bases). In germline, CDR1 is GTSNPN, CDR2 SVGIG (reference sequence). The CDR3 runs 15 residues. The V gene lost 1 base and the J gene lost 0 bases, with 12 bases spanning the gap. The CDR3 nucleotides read TGTGCCTGGAGTGCCCCCGGGGGAGCTAACTATGGCTACACCTTC. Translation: CAWSAPGGANYGYTF. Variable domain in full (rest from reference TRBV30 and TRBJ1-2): SQTIHQWPATLVQPVGSPLSLECTVEGTSNPNLYWYRQAAGRGLQLLFYSVGIGQISSEVPQNLSASRPQDRQFILSSKKLLLSDSGFYLCAWSAPGGANYGYTFGSGTRLTVV.

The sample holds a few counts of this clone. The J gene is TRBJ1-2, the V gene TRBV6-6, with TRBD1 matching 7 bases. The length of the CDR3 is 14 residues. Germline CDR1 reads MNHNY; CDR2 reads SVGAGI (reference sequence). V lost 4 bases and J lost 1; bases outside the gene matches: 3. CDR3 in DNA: TGTGCCAGCAGTTCCGGGACAGTTAACTATGGCTACACCTTC. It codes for CASSSGTVNYGYTF.